These 21 T cell receptor beta chains came from one sample sequenced in a study of CD8 T cells in Susac syndrome. Random hexamers were used to reverse transcribe an amount of about 0.45 to 1 ug RNA. TCRdb re-called the immunoSEQ multiplex PCR reads with MiXCR, one entry per CDR3 protein. The sample shows roughly 150,000 distinct CDR3 sequences, 85% to 95% of them seen only once. Sample: CD4+ T cells from PBMCs. All receptors derive from a human donor with Susac syndrome.

The chain has TRBV27 and TRBJ1-5; TRBD1 matches at 7 bases. J lost 7 bases, V lost 5 bases, and 8 bases had no gene match. The germline V gene encodes CDR1 MNHEY and CDR2 SMNVEV (reference sequence). This CDR3 is built from 14 residues. CDR3 nucleotides: TGTGCCAGCAGTGGGGACAGCTCGCGGCAGCCCCAGCATTTT. It codes for CASSGDSSRQPQHF.

The CDR3 is CASSLGRRPNYGYTF. In DNA form, the CDR3 reads TGTGCCAGCAGCTTAGGGCGGAGGCCTAACTATGGCTACACCTTC. The chain couples TRBV7-2 to TRBJ1-2, with D unresolved. V was cut by 1 base and J by 0 bases, with 9 bases left in between. This CDR3 contains 15 residues. Germline V gives CDR1 SGHTA, CDR2 FQGNSA.

V and J are TRBV4-2 and TRBJ1-4; D perhaps matches TRBD1 (5 bases). The V gene's germline CDR1 is LGHNA and CDR2 YNFKEQ. The CDR3 has 15 residues. V lost 4 bases to trimming and J lost 6 bases, with 15 bases between them. This CDR3 is CASSPTQGRDEKLFF. The CDR3 DNA sequence: TGTGCCAGCAGCCCCACGCAGGGAAGGGATGAAAAACTGTTTTTT.

This chain uses TRBV7-2 with TRBJ2-7; D gene unclear. This CDR3 spans 14 amino acids. Per the germline V gene, CDR1 is SGHTA and CDR2 is FQGNSA. V was clipped by 4 bases and J by 2 bases, with 12 bases between them. The CDR3 DNA reads TGTGCCAGCAGCTCCGACGGGCGTCCCTACGAGCAGTACTTC. Amino acids: CASSSDGRPYEQYF.

This chain uses TRBV7-9 with TRBJ1-2, with unresolved D. CDR1 and CDR2 (germline): SEHNR, FQNEAQ (reference sequence). The germline V and J ends were trimmed by 10 bases and 6 bases, with 21 bases remaining between them. The length of the CDR3 is 14 residues. This chain's CDR3 is CAIPPDADGDGYTF. The CDR3 DNA sequence: TGTGCCATACCCCCAGACGCGGACGGAGATGGCTACACCTTC.

The genes are TRBV15 and TRBJ1-2; 11 bases match TRBD1. With 1 base clipped from V and 3 bases from J, the junction kept 1 base outside the gene matches. The CDR3 consists of 15 residues. Germline V CDR1 and CDR2: LNHNV, YYDKDF (reference sequence). CDR3 sequence: CATSRGGQGDYGYTF. As DNA, the CDR3 is TGTGCCACCAGCAGAGGGGGACAGGGGGACTATGGCTACACCTTC.

The chain links TRBV3-1 to TRBJ2-3; the D gene could be TRBD1 or TRBD2 (5 bases each). The CDR3 runs 15 residues. V was pared by 1 base and J by 5 bases, with 13 bases between. CDR1 and CDR2 from the germline V gene are LGHDT and YNNKEL (reference sequence). CDR3 bases: TGTGCCAGCAGCCAAGTGGGACGCCGACAAGATACGCAGTATTTT. Its translation: CASSQVGRRQDTQYF.

The chain joins TRBV7-2 to TRBJ2-5, with 9 positions matching TRBD2. The trim removed 0 bases at V and 1 base at J, leaving 6 bases unmatched. CDR3 length equals 17 residues. CDR1 and CDR2 from the germline V gene are SGHTA and FQGNSA. CDR3 DNA: TGTGCCAGCAGCTTAGCGCGGGGCGGGGGGGTCCAAGAGACCCAGTACTTC. It codes for CASSLARGGGVQETQYF.

The chain carries TRBV20-1 and TRBJ2-1; D remains ambiguous. V was shortened by 0 bases and J by 4 bases, with 4 bases between the two germline ends. The CDR3 covers 12 residues. Germline V gene sequence: CDR1 DFQATT, CDR2 SNEGSKA (reference sequence). The CDR3 sequence: CSARDGYNEQFF. CDR3 in DNA: TGCAGTGCTAGAGATGGTTACAATGAGCAGTTCTTC.

The V call is TRBV29-1, the J call TRBJ1-1; 8 nucleotides match TRBD1. The V and J ends lost 8 bases and 3 bases, in that order; junction bases with no gene match: 11. Germline CDR1 and CDR2: SQVTM and ANQGSEA. This CDR3 has 14 amino acids. The CDR3 is CSSIAGGRDTEAFF. CDR3 DNA sequence: TGCAGCTCGATAGCAGGGGGCAGGGACACTGAAGCTTTCTTT.

The rearrangement joins TRBV9 to TRBJ2-2, with 7 bases identical to TRBD1. The CDR3 runs 15 residues. The junction had 8 bases not matched to a gene; V was cut back by 4 bases and J by 5 bases. The germline V gene encodes CDR1 SGDLS and CDR2 YYNGEE. In nucleotides, the CDR3 is TGTGCCAGCAGCCCTATAGGGGGCATTACCGGGGAGCTGTTTTTT. Its translation: CASSPIGGITGELFF.

The chain links TRBV20-1 to TRBJ1-2; D remains unclear. CDR1 DFQATT and CDR2 SNEGSKA come from the germline V gene (reference sequence). The CDR3 totals 13 residues. Between the trimmed V and J ends, which lost 1 base and 2 bases, there was a span of 8 bases. CDR3 sequence: CSARASRNYGYTF. The DNA for the CDR3 is TGCAGTGCTAGAGCCAGCAGGAACTATGGCTACACCTTC.

The chain has TRBV14 and TRBJ2-5, with 7 positions matching TRBD2. Germline assignment: CDR1 SGHDN and CDR2 FVKESK. J lost 7 bases, V lost 1 base, and 6 bases had no gene match. The CDR3 totals 14 residues. As DNA, the CDR3 is TGTGCCAGCAGCCAAGGTGGGCTAGCGGCGACCCAGTACTTC. Its protein product is CASSQGGLAATQYF.

The chain links TRBV6-2 or TRBV6-3 to TRBJ1-2; D gene unclear. Germline V gives CDR1 MNHEY, CDR2 SVGEGT. Trimming took off 6 bases at V and 1 base at J, with 3 bases between the two ends. There are 11 residues in the CDR3. This chain's CDR3 is CASRDNYGYTF. The CDR3 bases are TGTGCCAGCAGGGATAACTATGGCTACACCTTC.

The chain links TRBV10-2 to TRBJ2-7; D is uncertain. V lost 3 bases and J 5 bases, leaving 8 bases between the germline ends. The CDR3 length is 12 residues. Germline assignment: CDR1 WSHSY and CDR2 SAAADI. For the CDR3, the DNA is TGCGCCAGCAGTGAAACGGTAAACGAGCAGTACTTC. Its translation: CASSETVNEQYF.

The V and J genes are TRBV7-3 and TRBJ1-5, with 7 bases lining up with TRBD1. The CDR3 length is 13 residues. In germline, CDR1 is SGHTA, CDR2 FQGTGA. With 5 bases clipped from V and 7 bases from J, the junction kept 5 bases outside the gene matches. In DNA form, the CDR3 reads TGTGCCAGCAGCCAAGACAGGGAACAGCCCCAGCATTTT. Amino acid sequence: CASSQDREQPQHF.

The rearrangement links TRBV20-1 to TRBJ2-1; TRBD2 matches 14 bases. J was trimmed by 1 base and V by 6 bases; bases with no gene match: 11. The CDR3 has 18 residues. CDR1 and CDR2 from the germline V gene are DFQATT and SNEGSKA (reference sequence). CDR3 in amino acids: CSAYPTSGGGGSYNEQFF. The CDR3 coding sequence is TGCAGTGCCTACCCGACTAGCGGGGGGGGTGGTTCCTACAATGAGCAGTTCTTC.

V is TRBV3-1 and J is TRBJ2-5, with 15 nucleotides matching TRBD2. The CDR3 extends over 18 amino acids. Looked up from germline, CDR1 is LGHDT and CDR2 is YNNKEL (reference sequence). Trimming removed 1 base from V and 5 bases from J; junction bases left unmatched: 8. Here the CDR3 reads CASSQVGTSGGIGETQYF. The CDR3 DNA reads TGTGCCAGCAGCCAAGTAGGGACTAGCGGGGGGATCGGGGAGACCCAGTACTTC.

V and J are TRBV15 and TRBJ1-4; 7 bases align to TRBD1. The junction had 11 bases not matched to a gene; V was cut back by 6 bases and J by 10 bases. Germline V gene data show CDR1 as LNHNV and CDR2 as YYDKDF (reference sequence). The CDR3 runs 14 residues. Here the CDR3 DNA reads TGTGCCACCAGGGTAACAGGGGACCCCGGAAAACTGTTTTTT. This translates into CATRVTGDPGKLFF.

This chain connects TRBV9 to TRBJ2-1; perhaps TRBD1 as D (6 bases). This CDR3 has 15 amino acids. Trimming took 3 bases from V and 3 from J, leaving 13 bases between them. Germline V gene sequence: CDR1 SGDLS, CDR2 YYNGEE. The CDR3 is CASSAAGVSYNEQFF. The CDR3 DNA reads TGTGCCAGCAGCGCCGCAGGGGTGAGCTACAATGAGCAGTTCTTC.

The rearrangement uses TRBV3-1 and TRBJ2-1; tentatively, D is TRBD2 (5 bases). Germline CDR1 and CDR2: LGHDT and YNNKEL (reference sequence). The CDR3 extends over 13 amino acids. V shed 10 bases and J shed 0 bases, with 10 bases lying between them. The CDR3 nucleotides read TGTGCCACCGGGGAGTACTCCTACAATGAGCAGTTCTTC. Protein: CATGEYSYNEQFF.